The source of this T cell receptor (beta chain) is a study of blood T cell repertoires in COVID-19. Original analysis: Estimates of nucleated cell counts were drawn from the amplification of reference gene primers. Clones were read by immunoSEQ multiplex PCR, and TCRdb kept only the in-frame ones, dropping some. The V and J calls and clone size come from that table; D and trimming were worked out from the DNA. Counted here are just under 300,000 clones, 70% to 90% occurring once; the ten biggest clones make up 1% to 1.5%. Per germline, CDR1 LNHDA and CDR2 SQIVND (reference sequence). V lost 3 bases and J lost 5, with 8 bases in between. The CDR3 consists of 13 residues.

The TCR comes from a man between 65 and 80 years old with acute or convalescent COVID-19. The V call is TRBV19, the J call TRBJ1-5; the D gene is possibly TRBD1 (6 bases). The sequenced sample was peripheral blood. CDR3 nucleotide sequence: TGTGCCAGTAGTATCGAGGGGGATCAGCCCCAGCATTTT. This gives the protein CASSIEGDQPQHF.